These T cell receptor beta chains were read from a single sample in a study of blood T cells in healthy people across ages. Using its own MiXCR run on the 5' RACE reads, TCRdb lists one record per CDR3 protein. The sample records 1 million to 1.2 million distinct CDR3 sequences, roughly two fifths being singletons. The specimen was blood. Source of these receptors: a man aged 18-30 years in good health. CDR3s include the opening cysteine and the closing phenylalanine or tryptophan. A D gene is named only where the DNA matches it firmly. Clone sizes are given selectively: once, few, many, or a class where the clone is expanded.

-,TRBJ1-2,-,TRBV20-1,CSARTEEGRYGYTF,TGCAGTGCAAGGACCGAGGAGGGCCGCTATGGCTACACCTTC
TRBD2,TRBJ2-3,-,TRBV4-1,CASSQDSWTSGRTDTQYF,TGCGCCAGCAGCCAAGATAGCTGGACTAGCGGGCGCACAGATACGCAGTATTTT
-,TRBJ1-1,-,TRBV6-2/TRBV6-3,CASSYSRGSGAEAFF,TGTGCCAGCAGTTACTCCAGGGGTAGCGGCGCTGAAGCTTTCTTT
-,TRBJ1-6,-,TRBV12-3/TRBV12-4,CASSSRGRDSPLHF,TGTGCCAGCAGCTCGAGGGGTCGGGATTCACCCCTCCACTTT
-,TRBJ2-7,-,TRBV6-6,CASKPNPGNHNEQYF,TGTGCCAGCAAACCGAATCCAGGGAATCACAATGAGCAGTACTTC
TRBD1,TRBJ2-7,-,TRBV25-1,CASSNSRGPYEQYF,TGTGCCAGCAGTAACTCCAGGGGGCCTTACGAGCAGTACTTC
-,TRBJ1-2,-,TRBV7-2,CASSTRDGNGYTF,TGTGCCAGCAGCACCAGGGACGGAAATGGCTACACCTTC
-,TRBJ1-1,-,TRBV27,CASSSLGRVMNTEAFF,TGTGCCAGCAGTTCTCTGGGACGGGTTATGAACACTGAAGCTTTCTTT
-,TRBJ2-7,-,TRBV7-2,CASSRGSGGQVSPEQYF,TGTGCCAGCAGCCGTGGTAGCGGGGGACAGGTTTCCCCCGAGCAGTACTTC
-,TRBJ1-1,few,TRBV4-1,CASSQVRAALYEAFF,TGCGCCAGCAGCCAAGTCCGGGCCGCGCTATACGAAGCTTTCTTT
-,TRBJ1-6,-,TRBV20-1,CSATRGMVENSPLHF,TGCAGTGCCACCAGGGGTATGGTAGAGAATTCACCCCTCCACTTT
-,TRBJ1-2,few,TRBV7-9,CASSGPGRLYGYTF,TGTGCCAGCAGCGGGCCAGGGCGTCTCTATGGCTACACCTTC
-,TRBJ1-1,once,TRBV4-2,CASSQVIQDTEAFF,TGTGCCAGCAGCCAAGTTATCCAAGACACTGAAGCTTTCTTT
TRBD2,TRBJ2-1,-,TRBV6-1,CASSPVWGGLNNEQFF,TGTGCCAGCAGTCCAGTTTGGGGGGGTTTAAACAATGAGCAGTTCTTC
TRBD1,TRBJ2-3,-,TRBV4-3,CASSQEYGQDADTQYF,TGCGCCAGCAGCCAAGAATACGGACAGGATGCAGATACGCAGTATTTT
-,TRBJ1-1,-,TRBV20-1,CSAIGTPLGEAFF,TGCAGTGCTATCGGGACTCCGCTGGGTGAAGCTTTCTTT
-,TRBJ2-1,-,TRBV27,CVSMVEVSYNEQFF,TGTGTCAGCATGGTGGAGGTCTCCTACAATGAGCAGTTCTTC
TRBD2,TRBJ2-2,-,TRBV7-7,CALGGGVNTGELFF,TGTGCCCTGGGGGGGGGAGTGAACACCGGGGAGCTGTTTTTT
TRBD2,TRBJ2-3,-,TRBV7-2,CASLLAGANTDTQYF,TGTGCCAGTTTACTAGCGGGGGCCAACACAGATACGCAGTATTTT
-,TRBJ2-5,few,TRBV27,CASSFMRGDETQYF,TGTGCCAGCAGCTTTATGAGGGGGGACGAGACCCAGTACTTC
TRBD1,TRBJ1-2,many,TRBV10-3,CAISEATGDGYTF,TGTGCCATCAGTGAGGCAACAGGGGATGGCTACACCTTC
TRBD1,TRBJ2-3,many,TRBV5-5,CASSLGQASTDTQYF,TGCGCCAGCAGCTTGGGACAGGCTAGCACAGATACGCAGTATTTT
-,TRBJ2-3,-,TRBV6-2/TRBV6-3,CASSRTLTHRYF,TGTGCCAGCAGTAGGACTCTCACCCACCGGTATTTT
TRBD2,TRBJ2-3,few,TRBV12-3/TRBV12-4,CATLGTSGTDTQYF,TGTGCCACCCTAGGAACTAGCGGCACAGATACGCAGTATTTT
-,TRBJ2-5,-,TRBV5-1,CASSLGVVGETQYF,TGCGCCAGCAGCTTGGGGGTAGTTGGAGAGACCCAGTACTTC
-,TRBJ1-2,few,TRBV7-2,CASSLRGEGSSTLRYGYTF,TGTGCCAGCAGCTTAAGAGGGGAGGGCAGTAGCACACTTCGCTATGGCTACACCTTC